This T cell receptor (beta chain) came from a study of control samples from healthy donors and cancer patients. Germline assignment: CDR1 MNHNY and CDR2 SVGAGI (reference sequence). Trimming cost V 4 bases and J 3 bases, with 15 bases left between them. The CDR3 has 16 residues. TCRdb's table, derived via immunoSEQ multiplex PCR, lists solely in-frame clones and lacks some. The sample lists fewer than 200,000 clones; around 88% were seen once. The material sequenced was blood. This rearrangement joins TRBV6-6 to TRBJ2-2; unclear D gene. This sequence originates from a woman between 25 and 40 years old in good health. CDR3 nucleotide sequence: TGTGCCAGCAGTTTCAGGTTACCGGAGTACACCGGGGAGCTGTTTTTT. Protein sequence: CASSFRLPEYTGELFF.